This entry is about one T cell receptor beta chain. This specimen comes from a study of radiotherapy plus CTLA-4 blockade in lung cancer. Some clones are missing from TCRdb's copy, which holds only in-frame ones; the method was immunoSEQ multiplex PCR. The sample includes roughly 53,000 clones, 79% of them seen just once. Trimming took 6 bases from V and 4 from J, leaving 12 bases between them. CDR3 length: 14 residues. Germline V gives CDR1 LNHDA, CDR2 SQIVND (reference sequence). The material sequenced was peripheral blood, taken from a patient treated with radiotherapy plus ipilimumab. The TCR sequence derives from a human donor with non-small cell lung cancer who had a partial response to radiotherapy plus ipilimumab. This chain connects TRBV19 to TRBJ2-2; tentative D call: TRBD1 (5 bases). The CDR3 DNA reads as TGTGCCAGTAGCTCTCAGGGCTTCACCGGGGAGCTGTTTTTT. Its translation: CASSSQGFTGELFF.